The entry below gives a single TCR beta chain sequence along with its context. The data belong to a study of blood T cell repertoires in COVID-19. Study summary: Whether acute or convalescent, the COVID-19 samples came from the United States, Italy and Spain. From T cells, B-cell-depleted T cells, or PBMCs came the material, which was cDNA or gDNA.

As processed by the authors: Reference gene primer amplification in the assay estimated nucleated cell counts. The method was immunoSEQ multiplex PCR; TCRdb's version includes in-frame clones alone and lacks a portion of them. Clonal size and the V and J genes are those of that table, whereas D and trimming came from the DNA. The profile shows 100,000 to 120,000 clones, around 82% of them singletons. Germline CDR1 LNHDA, CDR2 SQIVND (reference sequence). The germline V and J ends were trimmed by 2 bases and 6 bases, with 10 bases remaining between them. CDR3 length equals 14 residues. The clonotype originates from a woman aged 55 to 70 with acute or convalescent COVID-19. Source material: peripheral blood. The chain combines TRBV19 with TRBJ1-4; maybe TRBD1 (6 bases). The CDR3 loop is CASSITHRDEKLFF. In DNA, the CDR3 is TGTGCCAGTAGTATAACCCACAGGGATGAAAAACTGTTTTTT.